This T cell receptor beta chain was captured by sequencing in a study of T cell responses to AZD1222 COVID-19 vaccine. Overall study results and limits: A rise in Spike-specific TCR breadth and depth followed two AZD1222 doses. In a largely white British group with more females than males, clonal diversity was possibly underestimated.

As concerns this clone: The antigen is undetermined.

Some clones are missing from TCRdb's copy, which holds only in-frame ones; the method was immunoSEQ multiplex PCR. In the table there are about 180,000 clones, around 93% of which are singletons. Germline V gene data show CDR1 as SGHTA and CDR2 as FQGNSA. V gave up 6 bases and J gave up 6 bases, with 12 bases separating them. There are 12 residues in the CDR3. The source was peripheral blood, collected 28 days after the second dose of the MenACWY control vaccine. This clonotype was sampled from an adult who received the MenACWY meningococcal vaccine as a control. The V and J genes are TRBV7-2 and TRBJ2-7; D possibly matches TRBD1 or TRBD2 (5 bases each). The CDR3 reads CASSLTGAEQYF. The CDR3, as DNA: TGTGCCAGCAGTTTAACCGGGGCCGAGCAGTACTTC.